This TCR beta chain was identified during a study of shared clonotypes between healthy human individuals. Whole-study results and caveats: Sampling covered nothing but blood. Tissue TCR repertoires likely differ from those found in blood.

For this clone: The antigen is undetermined.

Ten immunoSEQ deep assay plates held the unsorted PBMC DNA. Some clones are missing from TCRdb's copy, which holds only in-frame ones; the method was immunoSEQ multiplex PCR. Among about 600,000 clones, around three quarters were seen once, and the ten largest hold approximately 12%. The unsorted samples took about 90 million PBMCs to get genomic DNA. Germline values: CDR1 KGHSH, CDR2 LQKENI. CDR3 size: 15 residues. V lost 3 bases, J lost 0 bases, and 8 bases lay in between. The chain couples TRBV18 to TRBJ1-4; a possible D gene is TRBD1 (5 bases). The sample was PBMCs. The TCR comes from a woman aged 40 to 50 in good health. Some clones in this sample may be carry-over from other donors' samples. CDR3 region: CASSPTDATNEKLFF. The CDR3 region has the DNA TGTGCCAGCTCACCGACAGACGCAACTAATGAAAAACTGTTTTTT. Full variable domain (outside the CDR3, taken from reference TRBV18 and TRBJ1-4): NAGVMQNPRHLVRRRGQEARLRCSPMKGHSHVYWYRQLPEEGLKFMVYLQKENIIDESGMPKERFSAEFPKEGPSILRIQQVVRGDSAAYFCASSPTDATNEKLFFGSGTQLSVL.